The 10 T cell receptor beta chains reported below all come from one sample, sequenced in a study of T cell changes during pregnancy in multiple sclerosis. Here immunoSEQ multiplex PCR was the method, and the copy in TCRdb shows in-frame clones only, minus some. Of 40,000 or so clones in the sample, 91% are singletons; the top ten hold 5% to 6.5%. The specimen was CD8+ T cells from peripheral blood mononuclear cells, collected in the second trimester of pregnancy. The receptors stem from a female donor with multiple sclerosis, enrolled in a pregnancy study.

This clone was found once. The chain joins TRBV10-3 to TRBJ2-3; TRBD2 is a possible D gene (5 bases). In germline, CDR1 is ENHRY, CDR2 SYGVKD. CDR3 length: 15 residues. Trimming pared 2 bases from V and 1 base from J, leaving 10 bases between. CDR3 sequence: CAISEALGGTDTQYF. For the CDR3, the DNA is TGTGCCATCAGTGAGGCCCTCGGGGGCACAGATACGCAGTATTTT.

This chain connects TRBV5-6 to TRBJ2-2, with TRBD2 as a possible D gene (5 bases). The V gene lost 0 bases and the J gene lost 6 bases, with 12 bases spanning the gap. Germline-derived CDR1 and CDR2 are SGHDT and YYEEEE. The CDR3 length is 15 residues. The CDR3 reads CASSLGGRTAGELFF. In DNA, the CDR3 is TGTGCCAGCAGCTTGGGAGGGAGAACGGCCGGGGAGCTGTTTTTT. Full variable domain (outside the CDR3, taken from reference TRBV5-6 and TRBJ2-2): DAGVTQSPTHLIKTRGQQVTLRCSPKSGHDTVSWYQQALGQGPQFIFQYYEEEERQRGNFPDRFSGHQFPNYSSELNVNALLLGDSALYLCASSLGGRTAGELFFGEGSRLTVL.

By frequency in the sample, this clone is medium-sized. The rearrangement links TRBV19 to TRBJ1-1; a weak D match, TRBD1 (5 bases). The V gene lost 4 bases and the J gene lost 7 bases, with 16 bases spanning the gap. Germline V gene data show CDR1 as LNHDA and CDR2 as SQIVND (reference sequence). CDR3 size: 14 residues. As DNA, the CDR3 is TGTGCCAGTAGTACCATGGGGGGTGGTAATGAAGCTTTCTTT. Translation: CASSTMGGGNEAFF.

This chain uses TRBV4-2 with TRBJ1-2; TRBD1 matches 8 bases. CDR1 and CDR2 from the germline V gene are LGHNA and YNFKEQ. The J segment lost 2 bases and the V segment lost 2 bases, leaving 4 bases of the junction unmatched. The CDR3 extends over 15 amino acids. As DNA, the CDR3 is TGTGCCAGCAGCCAACCCGGACAGGGAAACTATGGCTACACCTTC. Its protein is CASSQPGQGNYGYTF.

The J gene is TRBJ1-1, the V gene TRBV23-1, with a weak D call TRBD1 (6 bases). TRBV23-1 is an open reading frame whose function is uncertain. Trimming took off 2 bases at V and 4 bases at J, with 20 bases between the two ends. CDR3 length equals 17 residues. The CDR3 here is CASSQPGTLMTGTEAFF. For the CDR3, the DNA is TGCGCCAGCAGTCAACCGGGGACACTCATGACGGGCACTGAAGCTTTCTTT.

The chain joins TRBV30 to TRBJ2-1, with 8 nucleotides matching TRBD2. The trim removed 3 bases at V and 8 bases at J, leaving 12 bases unmatched. The V gene's germline CDR1 is GTSNPN and CDR2 SVGIG (reference sequence). The CDR3 extends over 15 amino acids. This chain's CDR3 is CAWSGGGFGADEQFF. The CDR3 coding sequence is TGTGCCTGGAGCGGGGGGGGGTTCGGCGCCGATGAGCAGTTCTTC.

The rearrangement joins TRBV10-2 to TRBJ2-3, with 9 positions matching TRBD2. Germline CDR1 WSHSY, CDR2 SAAADI. J was trimmed by 7 bases and V by 7 bases; bases with no gene match: 12. The CDR3 loop spans 15 amino acids. In DNA form, the CDR3 reads TGCGCCAGCAAAAGACTAGCGGACCCCCCGAATACGCAGTATTTT. It encodes CASKRLADPPNTQYF.

This sequence joins TRBV6-6 and TRBJ2-1; TRBD2 aligns across 13 bases. This CDR3 has 15 amino acids. The germline V gene has CDR1 MNHNY and CDR2 SVGAGI (reference sequence). J gave up 7 bases and V 6 bases, and 6 bases lay outside the gene matches. For the CDR3, the DNA is TGTGCCAGCAGGATTGGACTAGCGGGGGCGAATGAGCAGTTCTTC. Translating it yields CASRIGLAGANEQFF.

The V and J genes are TRBV25-1 and TRBJ2-2; D is undetermined. Germline lookup yields CDR1 MGHDK and CDR2 SYGVNS. Trimming stripped 4 bases from V and 0 bases from J, with 3 bases between. There are 13 residues in the CDR3. As DNA, the CDR3 is TGTGCCAGCAGTGCAGCGAACACCGGGGAGCTGTTTTTT. This codes for CASSAANTGELFF.

This chain links TRBV6-5 with TRBJ2-7; D is undetermined. V shed 1 base and J shed 2 bases, with 12 bases lying between them. Looked up from germline, CDR1 is MNHEY and CDR2 is SVGAGI. CDR3 length: 15 residues. The CDR3, as DNA: TGTGCCAGCAGTTACTTGGCAGGTTCTACCTACGAGCAGTACTTC. It encodes CASSYLAGSTYEQYF.